Listed below are T cell receptor beta chains from one sample, sequenced in a study of blood T cell repertoires in COVID-19. Sequencing used immunoSEQ multiplex PCR; TCRdb keeps in-frame clones, though not all of them. This repertoire shows 200,000 to 300,000 clones, over 70% found once; its top ten account for roughly 8.6%. What was sequenced was peripheral blood. Source of these receptors: a human donor in a cohort sampled during active COVID-19. CDR3s include the opening cysteine and the closing phenylalanine or tryptophan. The order of the fields is J gene, D gene, clone size, V gene, CDR3 DNA, CDR3 protein. D genes are given only for firm matches. The size field is filled for only some rows; it gives once, few, many or a size class.

J gene: TRBJ1-2; D gene: .; clone size: .; V gene: TRBV20-1; CDR3 DNA: TGCAGTGCTAGGACAGGTGATGGCTACACCTTC; CDR3 protein: CSARTGDGYTF
J gene: TRBJ1-2; D gene: TRBD1; clone size: .; V gene: TRBV7-9; CDR3 DNA: TGTGCCAGCAGCCGGAAGGACCTATCAGGGGGAGGAGGCTACACCTTC; CDR3 protein: CASSRKDLSGGGGYTF
J gene: TRBJ1-6; D gene: TRBD1; clone size: .; V gene: TRBV5-5; CDR3 DNA: TGTGCCAGCAGCCCCAATACCCAGACAGGGTTCGCTTCACCCCTCCACTTT; CDR3 protein: CASSPNTQTGFASPLHF
J gene: TRBJ2-3; D gene: .; clone size: .; V gene: TRBV6-5; CDR3 DNA: TGTGCCAGCAGGCGGGATCCTTATTCCACAGATACGCAGTATTTT; CDR3 protein: CASRRDPYSTDTQYF
J gene: TRBJ1-4; D gene: .; clone size: .; V gene: TRBV6-5; CDR3 DNA: TGTGCCAGCGGGCGGGGGGGCGGTCGAGAAAAACTGTTTTTT; CDR3 protein: CASGRGGGREKLFF
J gene: TRBJ2-7; D gene: .; clone size: .; V gene: TRBV7-3; CDR3 DNA: TGTGCCAGCAGCTACCACACAGGGTATGAGCAGTACTTC; CDR3 protein: CASSYHTGYEQYF
J gene: TRBJ2-5; D gene: TRBD2; clone size: .; V gene: TRBV3-1/TRBV3-2; CDR3 DNA: TGTGCCAGCAGCCAAGGAACTAGCGGGAGTGACGAGACCCAGTACTTC; CDR3 protein: CASSQGTSGSDETQYF
J gene: TRBJ2-1; D gene: .; clone size: .; V gene: TRBV11-1; CDR3 DNA: TGTGCCAGCAGCCCATTCGGGTTTTACAATGAGCAGTTCTTC; CDR3 protein: CASSPFGFYNEQFF
J gene: TRBJ1-1; D gene: .; clone size: .; V gene: TRBV7-2; CDR3 DNA: TGTGCCAGCAGCTCCTTCGAGCGACCTGGAACTGAAGCTTTCTTT; CDR3 protein: CASSSFERPGTEAFF
J gene: TRBJ1-5; D gene: TRBD1; clone size: few; V gene: TRBV4-1; CDR3 DNA: TGCGCCAGCAGCCAAGGGGACAGGGTCAATCAGCCCCAGCATTTT; CDR3 protein: CASSQGDRVNQPQHF
J gene: TRBJ2-3; D gene: TRBD2; clone size: .; V gene: TRBV7-2; CDR3 DNA: TGTGCCAGCAGCTTAATTGGGACTAGTAGTACAGATACGCAGTATTTT; CDR3 protein: CASSLIGTSSTDTQYF
J gene: TRBJ2-1; D gene: TRBD2; clone size: .; V gene: TRBV9; CDR3 DNA: TGTGCCAGCAGCGTAACCGGACTAGCGGAGGAGCAGTTCTTC; CDR3 protein: CASSVTGLAEEQFF
J gene: TRBJ1-1; D gene: TRBD1; clone size: once; V gene: TRBV18; CDR3 DNA: TGTGCCAGCTCACCAGACAGGGGCCCCACTGAAGCTTTCTTT; CDR3 protein: CASSPDRGPTEAFF
J gene: TRBJ2-2; D gene: TRBD1; clone size: .; V gene: TRBV11-2; CDR3 DNA: TGTGCCAGCAGCTTAGCAGGGGGACGGCAAATCGGGACCGGGGAGCTGTTTTTT; CDR3 protein: CASSLAGGRQIGTGELFF
J gene: TRBJ1-2; D gene: TRBD1; clone size: .; V gene: TRBV28; CDR3 DNA: TGTGCCAGCAGAGGGGGGACAGTCAACTATGGCTACACCTTC; CDR3 protein: CASRGGTVNYGYTF
J gene: TRBJ2-1; D gene: TRBD2; clone size: .; V gene: TRBV2; CDR3 DNA: TGTGCCAGCAGTGCCGTGCGGGGGACGAATGAGCAGTTCTTC; CDR3 protein: CASSAVRGTNEQFF
J gene: TRBJ2-5; D gene: .; clone size: .; V gene: TRBV4-2; CDR3 DNA: TGTGCCAGCAGCCAATTTTACTGGCAGGGAACACAAGAGACCCAGTACTTC; CDR3 protein: CASSQFYWQGTQETQYF
J gene: TRBJ1-1; D gene: .; clone size: .; V gene: TRBV29-1; CDR3 DNA: TGCAGCGTGGGAAGACAGACCGTGAACACTGAAGCTTTCTTT; CDR3 protein: CSVGRQTVNTEAFF
J gene: TRBJ1-6; D gene: TRBD1; clone size: .; V gene: TRBV19; CDR3 DNA: TGTGCCAGTAGTACGCGGGACAGTCGGTATAATTCACCCCTCCACTTT; CDR3 protein: CASSTRDSRYNSPLHF
J gene: TRBJ2-2; D gene: TRBD1; clone size: .; V gene: TRBV6-5; CDR3 DNA: TGTGCCAGCAGTTACTCGAGGGGGCTTAGGGACGGGGAGCTGTTTTTT; CDR3 protein: CASSYSRGLRDGELFF
J gene: TRBJ2-3; D gene: TRBD2; clone size: .; V gene: TRBV3-1/TRBV3-2; CDR3 DNA: TGTGCCAGCAGCCTTGGACTAGCGGGGATCACAGATACGCAGTATTTT; CDR3 protein: CASSLGLAGITDTQYF
J gene: TRBJ2-1; D gene: TRBD2; clone size: .; V gene: TRBV9; CDR3 DNA: TGTGCCAGCAGCGTGGGGACTAGCGGAGGAGGGCAGTTCTTC; CDR3 protein: CASSVGTSGGGQFF
J gene: TRBJ2-1; D gene: TRBD1; clone size: .; V gene: TRBV10-3; CDR3 DNA: TGTGCCATCAGTGAGCGGACAGGTGAGCAGTTCTTC; CDR3 protein: CAISERTGEQFF
J gene: TRBJ1-1; D gene: .; clone size: few; V gene: TRBV6-2/TRBV6-3; CDR3 DNA: TGTGCCAGCAGTCCAGGGGTAAGGAGCACTGAAGCTTTCTTT; CDR3 protein: CASSPGVRSTEAFF
J gene: TRBJ2-1; D gene: TRBD2; clone size: .; V gene: TRBV5-4; CDR3 DNA: TGTGCCAGCAGCATGACTAGCGGGGCATACAATGAGCAGTTCTTC; CDR3 protein: CASSMTSGAYNEQFF
J gene: TRBJ1-3; D gene: TRBD1; clone size: many; V gene: TRBV5-6; CDR3 DNA: TGTGCCAGCAGCGCCTACAGGGGGTCCTTCTCTGGAAACACCATATATTTT; CDR3 protein: CASSAYRGSFSGNTIYF
J gene: TRBJ1-2; D gene: .; clone size: .; V gene: TRBV29-1; CDR3 DNA: TGCAGCGTTGCTCCACAGGGCCTTGAGAACTATGGCTACACCTTC; CDR3 protein: CSVAPQGLENYGYTF
J gene: TRBJ1-2; D gene: TRBD1; clone size: .; V gene: TRBV5-8; CDR3 DNA: TGTGCCAGTCGACAGGGACCTGGTGGCTACACCTTC; CDR3 protein: CASRQGPGGYTF
J gene: TRBJ1-1; D gene: TRBD1; clone size: .; V gene: TRBV5-1; CDR3 DNA: TGCGCCAGCAGCCCGCGGGACAGGGGGCGCGGGGGGACTGAAGCTTTCTTT; CDR3 protein: CASSPRDRGRGGTEAFF
J gene: TRBJ1-4; D gene: .; clone size: .; V gene: TRBV28; CDR3 DNA: TGTGCCAGCAATTCGGGTCCTGATAAACTGTTTTTT; CDR3 protein: CASNSGPDKLFF
J gene: TRBJ2-2; D gene: .; clone size: once; V gene: TRBV2; CDR3 DNA: TGTGCCAGCAGTGACTTATCAGGGTTTGCCGGGGAGCTGTTTTTT; CDR3 protein: CASSDLSGFAGELFF
J gene: TRBJ1-2; D gene: .; clone size: .; V gene: TRBV28; CDR3 DNA: TGTGCCTCCATAGGGTACCTCCCGGGGGGCTACACCTTC; CDR3 protein: CASIGYLPGGYTF
J gene: TRBJ1-3; D gene: .; clone size: .; V gene: TRBV9; CDR3 DNA: TGTGCCAGCAGCGTCCCAGGGCGAAACACCATATATTTT; CDR3 protein: CASSVPGRNTIYF
J gene: TRBJ2-2; D gene: TRBD1; clone size: .; V gene: TRBV7-9; CDR3 DNA: TGTGCCAGCAGCTTACCACACACAGGGGCCGGGGAGCTGTTTTTT; CDR3 protein: CASSLPHTGAGELFF
J gene: TRBJ2-5; D gene: TRBD2; clone size: once; V gene: TRBV10-1; CDR3 DNA: TGCGCCAGGCCATTCCCCGCAGCGGGGCAAGAGACCCAGTACTTC; CDR3 protein: CARPFPAAGQETQYF
J gene: TRBJ1-2; D gene: .; clone size: .; V gene: TRBV28; CDR3 DNA: TGTGCCAGCAGTTTATCCGAGAACTATGGCTACACCTTC; CDR3 protein: CASSLSENYGYTF
J gene: TRBJ2-2; D gene: .; clone size: .; V gene: TRBV7-2; CDR3 DNA: TGTGCCAGCAGCATCGCACGAGGCACCGGGGAGCTGTTTTTT; CDR3 protein: CASSIARGTGELFF
J gene: TRBJ1-3; D gene: .; clone size: .; V gene: TRBV6-6; CDR3 DNA: TGTGCCAGCAGTCCCATGCGGGCCGCCCAATCTGGAAACACCATATATTTT; CDR3 protein: CASSPMRAAQSGNTIYF
J gene: TRBJ2-3; D gene: .; clone size: .; V gene: TRBV5-1; CDR3 DNA: TGCGCCAGCAGCTTGGTCGGCGGGGTTAAAGGCCGGGATACGCAGTATTTT; CDR3 protein: CASSLVGGVKGRDTQYF
J gene: TRBJ2-7; D gene: .; clone size: .; V gene: TRBV24-1; CDR3 DNA: TGTGCCACCAGTACAGGAACCTACGAGCAGTACTTC; CDR3 protein: CATSTGTYEQYF
J gene: TRBJ2-1; D gene: TRBD1; clone size: .; V gene: TRBV4-2; CDR3 DNA: TGTGCCAGCAGCTACCTGTCGCCCAGGGGGCGAGCCTACAATGAGCAGTTCTTC; CDR3 protein: CASSYLSPRGRAYNEQFF
J gene: TRBJ2-3; D gene: TRBD2; clone size: .; V gene: TRBV5-8; CDR3 DNA: TGTGCCAGCAGCTTGACCCCGGGACTAGCGGGAGGGTCGGATACGCAGTATTTT; CDR3 protein: CASSLTPGLAGGSDTQYF